This T cell receptor beta chain was captured by sequencing in a study of T cells in Graves' hyperthyroidism and ophthalmopathy. Overall study findings and caveats: Among thyroid clonotypes expanded above 0.001, most also appeared in blood.

Germline values: CDR1 DFQATT, CDR2 SNEGSKA (reference sequence). The CDR3 length is 15 residues. Trimming stripped 0 bases from V and 0 bases from J, with 12 bases between. This clonotype was seen only a few times. Its antigen is unidentified. The investigators amplified TCR beta CDR3 regions from RNA transcripts. HTBI primers were used for first-round RT-PCR of the TCR CDR3. One entry per CDR3 protein, called by TCRdb with MiXCR from the multiplex PCR reads. The data contain a few hundred thousand distinct CDR3 sequences, about 15% of them singletons. The study defined stable Graves' hyperthyroidism as no ophthalmopathy progression within 18 months. The hyperthyroidism was newly diagnosed and had lasted under 2 months; the patients were aged 18 to 65. The diagnoses drew upon clinical symptoms, serum thyroxine and TRAb, thyroid ultrasound and orbital computed tomography.

Sequencing was carried out using blood. The origin of this receptor is a woman in her 30s with Graves' hyperthyroidism. The chain uses TRBV20-1 and TRBJ2-7, with D perhaps TRBD1 (6 bases). Here the CDR3 DNA reads TGCAGTGCTAGAGATGGAGACAGGAGCTCCTACGAGCAGTACTTC. Translation: CSARDGDRSSYEQYF.